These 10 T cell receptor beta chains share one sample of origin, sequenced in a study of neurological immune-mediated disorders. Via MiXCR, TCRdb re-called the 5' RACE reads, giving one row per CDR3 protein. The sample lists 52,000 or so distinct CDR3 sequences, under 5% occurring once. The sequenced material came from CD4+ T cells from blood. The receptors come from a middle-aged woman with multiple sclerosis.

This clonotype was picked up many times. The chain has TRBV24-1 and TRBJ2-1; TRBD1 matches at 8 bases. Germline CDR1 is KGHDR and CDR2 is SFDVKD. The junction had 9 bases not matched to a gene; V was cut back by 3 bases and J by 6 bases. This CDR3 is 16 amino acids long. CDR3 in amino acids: CATSDRTPDRVNEQFF. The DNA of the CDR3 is TGTGCCACCAGTGATCGGACCCCGGACAGGGTCAATGAGCAGTTCTTC.

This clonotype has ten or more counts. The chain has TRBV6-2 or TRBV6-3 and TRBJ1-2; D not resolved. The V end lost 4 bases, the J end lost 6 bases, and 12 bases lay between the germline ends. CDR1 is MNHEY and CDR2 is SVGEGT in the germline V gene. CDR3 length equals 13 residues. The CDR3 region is CASSSDIWDGYTF. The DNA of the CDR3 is TGTGCCAGCAGTTCCGACATTTGGGATGGCTACACCTTC.

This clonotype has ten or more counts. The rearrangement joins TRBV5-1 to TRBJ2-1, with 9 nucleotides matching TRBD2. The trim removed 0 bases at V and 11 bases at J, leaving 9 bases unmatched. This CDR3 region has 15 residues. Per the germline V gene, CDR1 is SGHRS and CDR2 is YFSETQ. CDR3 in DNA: TGCGCCAGCAGCTTGGGACTAGCGGTGGAAAGGAAGCAGTTCTTC. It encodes CASSLGLAVERKQFF.

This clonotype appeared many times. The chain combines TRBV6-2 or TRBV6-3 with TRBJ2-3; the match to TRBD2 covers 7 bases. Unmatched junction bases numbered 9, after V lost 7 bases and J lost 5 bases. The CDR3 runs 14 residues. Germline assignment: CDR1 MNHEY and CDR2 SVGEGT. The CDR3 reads CASIHGDYEDTQYF. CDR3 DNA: TGTGCCAGCATTCACGGGGACTACGAAGATACGCAGTATTTT.

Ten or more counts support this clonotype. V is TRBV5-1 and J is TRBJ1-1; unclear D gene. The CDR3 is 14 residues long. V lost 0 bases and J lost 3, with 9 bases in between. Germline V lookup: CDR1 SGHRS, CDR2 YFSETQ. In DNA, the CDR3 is TGCGCCAGCAGCTTGGCCCCAAGATACACTGAAGCTTTCTTT. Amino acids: CASSLAPRYTEAFF.

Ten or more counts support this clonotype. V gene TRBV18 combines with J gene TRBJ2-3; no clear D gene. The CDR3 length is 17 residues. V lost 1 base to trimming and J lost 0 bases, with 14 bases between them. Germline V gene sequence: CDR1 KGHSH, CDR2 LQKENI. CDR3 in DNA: TGTGCCAGCTCACCACTGCCTCAACCAGCTAGCACAGATACGCAGTATTTT. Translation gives CASSPLPQPASTDTQYF.

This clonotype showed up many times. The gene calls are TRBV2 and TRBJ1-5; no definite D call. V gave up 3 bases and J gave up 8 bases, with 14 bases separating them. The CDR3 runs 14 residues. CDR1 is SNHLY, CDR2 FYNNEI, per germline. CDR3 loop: CASSDTAEWEPQHF. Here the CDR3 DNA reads TGTGCCAGCAGTGATACGGCAGAATGGGAGCCCCAGCATTTT.

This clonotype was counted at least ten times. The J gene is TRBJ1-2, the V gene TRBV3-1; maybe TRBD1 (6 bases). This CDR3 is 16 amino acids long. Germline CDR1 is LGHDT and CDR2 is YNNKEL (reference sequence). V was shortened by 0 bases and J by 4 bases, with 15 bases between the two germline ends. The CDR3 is CASSQDRAGAVYGYTF. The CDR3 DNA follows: TGTGCCAGCAGCCAAGATCGAGCAGGGGCGGTCTATGGCTACACCTTC.

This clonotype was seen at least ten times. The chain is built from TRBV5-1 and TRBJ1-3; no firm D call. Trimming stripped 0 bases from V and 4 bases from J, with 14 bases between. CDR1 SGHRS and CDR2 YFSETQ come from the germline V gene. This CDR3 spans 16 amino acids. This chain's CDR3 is CASSLGGPRFGNTIYF. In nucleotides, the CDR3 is TGCGCCAGCAGCTTGGGAGGGCCTAGGTTCGGAAACACCATATATTTT.

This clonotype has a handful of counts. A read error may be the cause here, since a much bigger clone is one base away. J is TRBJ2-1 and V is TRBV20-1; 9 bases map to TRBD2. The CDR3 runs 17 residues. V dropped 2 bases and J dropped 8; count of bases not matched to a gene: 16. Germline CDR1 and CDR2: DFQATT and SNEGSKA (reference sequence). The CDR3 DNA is TGCAGTGCTAGAAGCCCCGGCGGGGGGGCCGGGGGAGATGAGCAGTTCTTC. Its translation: CSARSPGGGAGGDEQFF.